The 7 T cell receptor beta chains reported below all come from one sample, sequenced in a study of blood T cells in healthy people across ages. The authors ran a second PCR of 7 to 11 cycles using a sample-barcoded 5' primer and a J-beta primer mix. TCRdb re-called the 5' RACE reads with MiXCR, one entry per CDR3 protein. The sample has about 1.1 million distinct CDR3 sequences; roughly two fifths are singletons. Sample: blood. All receptors derive from a man aged 18-30 years in good health.

The chain has TRBV2 and TRBJ2-7; 7 bases line up with TRBD1. The CDR3 has 14 residues. With 7 bases clipped from V and 7 bases from J, the junction kept 13 bases outside the gene matches. In germline, CDR1 is SNHLY, CDR2 FYNNEI. The CDR3 sequence: CASTRQGVTNEQYF. CDR3 bases: TGTGCCAGCACCCGACAGGGTGTGACCAATGAGCAGTACTTC.

V is TRBV9 and J is TRBJ1-4, with D possibly being TRBD1 (6 bases). The CDR3 contains 16 residues. Germline-derived CDR1 and CDR2 are SGDLS and YYNGEE. V was shortened by 4 bases and J by 7 bases, with 20 bases between the two germline ends. In nucleotides, the CDR3 is TGTGCCAGCAGCCCCTGGGCAGGACAGTTGGGTGAAAAACTGTTTTTT. This translates into CASSPWAGQLGEKLFF.

V usage is TRBV6-6 and J usage is TRBJ1-3, with D unclear. Germline V gene lookup returns CDR1 MNHNY and CDR2 SVGAGI (reference sequence). V was trimmed by 7 bases and J by 0 bases, leaving 13 bases between them. The CDR3 is 15 residues long. CDR3 bases: TGTGCCAGCACGTATAAGGAGGCCTCTGGAAACACCATATATTTT. This codes for CASTYKEASGNTIYF.

This clonotype came up a few times. The rearrangement joins TRBV7-9 to TRBJ2-2, with D tentatively TRBD1 (5 bases). CDR3 size: 12 residues. Germline CDR1 is SEHNR and CDR2 is FQNEAQ (reference sequence). V was shortened by 5 bases and J by 5 bases, with 6 bases between the two germline ends. CDR3 in DNA: TGTGCCAGCAGCGCAGGGACCGGGGAGCTGTTTTTT. Protein: CASSAGTGELFF.

This sequence joins TRBV7-2 and TRBJ1-6; the D gene is possibly TRBD1 (5 bases). Deletions cut 3 bases from V and 9 bases from J, with 15 bases between. Looked up from germline, CDR1 is SGHTA and CDR2 is FQGNSA. The CDR3 totals 15 residues. CDR3 DNA sequence: TGTGCCAGCAGCTTCCAGGGTGCTGTTGGTTCACCCCTCCACTTT. The encoded protein is CASSFQGAVGSPLHF.

This clonotype has a count of ten or more. The chain employs TRBV4-3 and TRBJ1-2; 7 bases fit TRBD1. The CDR3 length is 16 residues. Trimming cost V 5 bases and J 2 bases; bases outside gene matches: 11. Germline V lookup: CDR1 LGHNA, CDR2 YSLEER. CDR3 loop: CASSISGTARNYGYTF. The CDR3, as DNA: TGCGCCAGCAGCATAAGTGGGACAGCCAGGAACTATGGCTACACCTTC.

The chain recombines TRBV20-1 with TRBJ2-1, with D uncertain. This CDR3 has 16 amino acids. Germline loops: CDR1 DFQATT, CDR2 SNEGSKA (reference sequence). Trimming shortened V by 3 bases and J by 8 bases, and 23 bases separated the two germline ends. CDR3 residues: CSASPLVGLVIDEQFF. DNA for the CDR3: TGCAGTGCTAGTCCTTTGGTAGGGCTAGTTATCGATGAGCAGTTCTTC.